A selection of T cell receptor beta chains follows, all from one sample in a study of T cell changes during pregnancy in multiple sclerosis. Only in-frame clones appear in the TCRdb table, and some are missing; sequencing was by immunoSEQ multiplex PCR. The table records around 35,000 clones, 90% of them present only once. Sequences were derived from CD8+ T cells from peripheral blood mononuclear cells, sampled in the first trimester of pregnancy. These receptors came from a female donor with multiple sclerosis, enrolled in a pregnancy study. Both conserved end residues are trimmed from each CDR3. The order of the fields is clone size, J gene, D gene, V gene, CDR3 protein. The D gene is left open where the match is weak. Some rows mark clone size as missing; the rest say once, few, many or name a class of expanded clone.

>.|TRBJ2-7|TRBD2|TRBV27
ASSLVYLPRTSDYEQY
>.|TRBJ2-7|TRBD1|TRBV11-2
ASSLEGQGLSEQY
>.|TRBJ2-2|TRBD1|TRBV29-1
SVGTGDRAGELF
>.|TRBJ1-5|.|TRBV27
ASSTGMLNQPQH
>.|TRBJ2-1|TRBD2|TRBV5-5
ASSLVSGSSYNEQF
>.|TRBJ2-5|.|TRBV5-6
ASSLKAGLQETQY
>.|TRBJ2-2|.|TRBV19
ASSIARGELF
>.|TRBJ1-5|.|TRBV27
ASSFYSNQPQH
>.|TRBJ2-7|TRBD2|TRBV4-3
ASSQGASGAYEQY
>.|TRBJ2-7|.|TRBV6-6
ASSPPGMNSYEQY
>.|TRBJ2-3|.|TRBV29-1
SVEQGGSGDTQY
>.|TRBJ1-2|.|TRBV5-6
ASSLVYLTVYGYT
>once|TRBJ2-5|TRBD2|TRBV7-9
ASSYSGSEETQY
>.|TRBJ1-2|.|TRBV7-9
ASSLGAVEWDYGYT
>.|TRBJ2-1|.|TRBV29-1
SVGPAERRGGQF
>.|TRBJ2-1|TRBD2|TRBV7-9
ASTMPGGTNTYNEQF
>.|TRBJ2-1|TRBD2|TRBV5-1
ASSPSASGSGASYNEQF
>.|TRBJ1-5|.|TRBV4-2
ASSQGGQPQH
>.|TRBJ2-7|.|TRBV11-2
ASSPESGYEQY
>.|TRBJ2-2|.|TRBV5-6
ASSLAGTGELF
>many|TRBJ1-1|TRBD1|TRBV6-4
ASSNGTENTEAF
>.|TRBJ1-1|.|TRBV14
ASSPYLNTEAF
>.|TRBJ2-7|TRBD2|TRBV6-6
ASEDISSGSIYEQY
>.|TRBJ1-4|TRBD1|TRBV4-1
ASSQEVGVWTGANEKLF
>.|TRBJ2-7|TRBD1|TRBV18
ASSGTGQGISYEQY
>.|TRBJ1-1|.|TRBV25-1
ASSLRGLNTEAF
>.|TRBJ1-1|TRBD1|TRBV6-6
ASSSDRVSDTEAF
>.|TRBJ1-1|.|TRBV28
ASSHGGWTEAF